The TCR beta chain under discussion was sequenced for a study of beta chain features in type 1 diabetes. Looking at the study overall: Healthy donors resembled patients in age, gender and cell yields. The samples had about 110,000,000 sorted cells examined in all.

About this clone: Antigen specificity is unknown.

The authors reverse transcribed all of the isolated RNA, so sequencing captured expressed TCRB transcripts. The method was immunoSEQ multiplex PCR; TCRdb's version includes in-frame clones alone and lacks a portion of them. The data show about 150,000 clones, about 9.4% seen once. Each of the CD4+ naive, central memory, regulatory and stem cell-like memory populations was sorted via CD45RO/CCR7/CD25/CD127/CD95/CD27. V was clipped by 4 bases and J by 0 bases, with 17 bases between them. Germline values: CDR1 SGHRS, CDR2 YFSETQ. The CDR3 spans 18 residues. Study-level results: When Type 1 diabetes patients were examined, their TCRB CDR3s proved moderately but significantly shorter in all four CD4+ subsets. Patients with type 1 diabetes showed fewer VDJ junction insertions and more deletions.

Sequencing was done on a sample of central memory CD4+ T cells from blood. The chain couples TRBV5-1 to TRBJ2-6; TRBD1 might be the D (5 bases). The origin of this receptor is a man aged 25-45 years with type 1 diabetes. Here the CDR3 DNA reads TGCGCCAGCAGCCGTTGGGGCAGTGATAACTCTGGGGCCAACGTCCTGACTTTC. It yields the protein CASSRWGSDNSGANVLTF.